Sequencing of this T cell receptor (beta chain) was carried out in a study of T cell repertoires in ileal Crohn's disease (dated by TCRdb to between 2019 and 2020). In terms of the full investigation: The median duration of disease was roughly 7.6 years, and at the time of surgery 35% to 45% of patients were active smokers. Surgery was performed for a complication in all patients, with stricturing disease in roughly 61% and penetrating disease in roughly 40%. Roughly half of the patients were given postoperative therapy, with under 12 receiving thiopurines and about 19 receiving anti-TNF agents. TCR repertoire analysis was performed in about 61 Crohn's disease patients drawn from a prospective multicentre cohort. Running in parallel with the study was a multicentre cohort set up to find predictors of early endoscopic recurrence following ileocolonic resection. A Rutgeerts score above i0 was used to define endoscopic postoperative recurrence. The study sequenced 170 or so mucosal samples from a few dozen patients, taken at several locations on the surgical specimen and at postoperative endoscopy.

Details on this clone: Its target antigen remains unknown. Base qualities are missing; no much larger clone stands one base away.

Roughly 500 nanograms of biopsy DNA per sample were submitted for commercial TCRB immunosequencing. CDR3 regions were amplified from genomic DNA by Adaptive Biotechnology using a two-step, amplification bias-controlled multiplex PCR. Primers covering every V and J gene segment were used in the first PCR, while barcodes and Illumina adapters were added in the second PCR. CDR3 libraries were sequenced using an Illumina instrument. For the original study's pipeline: The analysis used both the pipelines supplied by the vendor and custom analysis of the raw data in R/Bioconductor with R version 3.3.0. Clonality, which ranges from 0 to 1, was calculated as the inverse of the normalised Shannon entropy across all productive clones. The repertoire share taken up by the top 100 clones defined high-frequency clones, and only clones that passed a 95% confidence test were kept. The Simpson index measured repertoire diversity, and the Morisita-Horn index measured overlap between samples. Here the immuneACCESS table is served through TCRdb, limited to in-frame sequences with V and J called. Missing clones are a known gap in these copies; in checked studies unresolved V genes cover under half, and the rest lacks a known reason. The V and J calls and the clone size are those of that table, but D and trimming were determined from the DNA. The sample table records approximately 15,000 clones; roughly 80% of these occur just once. Of the sample, 4.2% falls within the top ten clones.

V loses 2 bases of germline sequence and J loses 5 bases, and the interval between the two ends is 6 bases. CDR1 and CDR2 (WSHSY, SAAADI) derive from the germline V gene. From cysteine to phenylalanine, the CDR3 is 12 amino acids long. Only the CDR3 part of the read is kept: 36 bases, read in frame from the first base. Eligible patients were adults with ileal or ileocolonic Crohn's disease who had an indication for ileocolonic resection. Before DNA extraction, whole ileal mucosal biopsies were kept frozen at -80 degrees C. A TRizol-based method was used to extract genomic DNA from the frozen whole biopsies, and the DNA was quantified with a NanoDrop 2000 spectrophotometer. The investigation overall reported the following: Endoscopic recurrence was found to be associated with higher high-frequency clone percentages at surgery, and recurrence was observed in all patients with clonality above 26.8% (18/57). Patients who were active smokers at surgery had a significantly higher proportion of clonal expansions than non-smokers (around 24% vs 18%, p=0.02). Mucosal CD4 and CD8 T cells were sorted and sequenced only in a subgroup of patients, the size of which was not stated. More high-frequency clones were carried by sorted CD8 T cells than by CD4 T cells, suggesting that mucosal expansions were mainly CD8.

This TCR was sampled from an adult with Crohn's disease. The sequenced material came from ileal tissue. The chain was built from TRBV10-2 and TRBJ1-1, and the D gene may be TRBD1, 5 bases matching. The CDR3 amino acid sequence is: CASSERGTEAFF. The bases read TGCGCCAGCAGTGAGAGGGGAACTGAAGCTTTCTTT.